The TCR beta chain described here comes from a study of blood T cell repertoires in COVID-19. Measured with immunoSEQ multiplex PCR; TCRdb has only the in-frame clones, and not every one. The sample yields tens of thousands of clones, roughly 78% seen once. Germline V gives CDR1 MNHEY, CDR2 SVGEGT. The CDR3 totals 15 residues. V lost 2 bases, J lost 0 bases, and 11 bases lay in between. There are a few counts of this clone. Sequenced sample: peripheral blood. The V call is TRBV6-2 or TRBV6-3, the J call TRBJ2-7; weak D call: TRBD1 (5 bases). This TCR was sampled from a man in his sixties with acute or convalescent COVID-19. CDR3: CASSYDSASSYEQYF. The CDR3 bases are TGTGCCAGCAGTTACGACAGCGCGAGCTCCTACGAGCAGTACTTC.